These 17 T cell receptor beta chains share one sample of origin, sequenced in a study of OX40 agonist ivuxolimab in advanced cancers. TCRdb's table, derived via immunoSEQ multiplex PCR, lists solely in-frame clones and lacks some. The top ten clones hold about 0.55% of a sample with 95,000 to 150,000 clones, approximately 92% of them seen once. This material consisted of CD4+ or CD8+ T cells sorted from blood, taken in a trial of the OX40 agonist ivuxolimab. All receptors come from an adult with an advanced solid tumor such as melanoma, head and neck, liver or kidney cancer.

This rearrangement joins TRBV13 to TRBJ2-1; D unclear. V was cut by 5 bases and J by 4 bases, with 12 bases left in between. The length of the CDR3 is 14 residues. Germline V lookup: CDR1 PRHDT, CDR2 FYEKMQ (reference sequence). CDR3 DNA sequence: TGTGCCAGCAGCCGCTTGACAACATACAATGAGCAGTTCTTC. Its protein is CASSRLTTYNEQFF.

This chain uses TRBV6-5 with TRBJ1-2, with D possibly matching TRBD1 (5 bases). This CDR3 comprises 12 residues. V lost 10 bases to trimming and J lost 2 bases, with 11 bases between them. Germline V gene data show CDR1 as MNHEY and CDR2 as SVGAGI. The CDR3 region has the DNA TGTGCCACGGGACGGAAAAACTATGGCTACACCTTC. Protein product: CATGRKNYGYTF.

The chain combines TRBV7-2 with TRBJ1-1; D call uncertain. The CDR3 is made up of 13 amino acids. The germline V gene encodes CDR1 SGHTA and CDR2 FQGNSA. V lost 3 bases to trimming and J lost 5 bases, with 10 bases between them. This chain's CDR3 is CASSFSWGTEAFF. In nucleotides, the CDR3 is TGTGCCAGCAGCTTCTCGTGGGGTACTGAAGCTTTCTTT.

Here the CDR3 reads CASSFLITGAADTQYF. CDR3 nucleotide sequence: TGTGCCAGCAGCTTCTTGATCACAGGGGCGGCAGATACGCAGTATTTT. The chain recombines TRBV11-2 with TRBJ2-3, with TRBD1 matching 7 bases. The V gene end was trimmed by 3 bases and the J gene end by 4 bases; junction bases not matched to a gene: 10. The CDR3 contains 16 residues. Germline-derived CDR1 and CDR2 are SGHAT and FQNNGV.

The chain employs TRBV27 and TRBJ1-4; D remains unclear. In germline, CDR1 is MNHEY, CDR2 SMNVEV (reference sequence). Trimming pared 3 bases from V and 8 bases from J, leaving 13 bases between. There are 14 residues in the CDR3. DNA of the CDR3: TGTGCCAGCAGTTTGGGCGGACGGGAAGAAAAACTGTTTTTT. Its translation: CASSLGGREEKLFF.

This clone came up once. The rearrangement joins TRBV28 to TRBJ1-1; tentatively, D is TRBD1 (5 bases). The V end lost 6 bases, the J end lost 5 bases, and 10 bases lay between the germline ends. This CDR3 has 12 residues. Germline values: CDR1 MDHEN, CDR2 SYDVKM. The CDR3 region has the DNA TGTGCCAGCAGCCGGGGGAGGACTGAAGCTTTCTTT. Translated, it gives CASSRGRTEAFF. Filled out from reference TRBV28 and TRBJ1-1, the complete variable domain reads DVKVTQSSRYLVKRTGEKVFLECVQDMDHENMFWYRQDPGLGLRLIYFSYDVKMKEKGDIPEGYSVSREKKERFSLILESASTNQTSMYLCASSRGRTEAFFGQGTRLTVV.

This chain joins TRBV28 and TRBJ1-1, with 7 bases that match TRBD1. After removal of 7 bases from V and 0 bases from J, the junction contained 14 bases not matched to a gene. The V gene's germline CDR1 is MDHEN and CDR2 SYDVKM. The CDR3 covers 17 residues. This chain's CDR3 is CASTPSSRGQLNTEAFF. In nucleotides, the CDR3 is TGTGCCAGCACTCCGTCATCCAGGGGACAGTTGAACACTGAAGCTTTCTTT.

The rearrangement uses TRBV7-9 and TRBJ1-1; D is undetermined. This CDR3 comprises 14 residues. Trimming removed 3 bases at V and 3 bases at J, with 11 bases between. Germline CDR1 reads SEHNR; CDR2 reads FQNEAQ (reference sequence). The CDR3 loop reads CASSFLTKDTEAFF. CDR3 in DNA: TGTGCCAGCAGCTTCCTGACCAAGGACACTGAAGCTTTCTTT. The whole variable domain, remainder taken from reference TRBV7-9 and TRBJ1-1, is DTGVSQNPRHKITKRGQNVTFRCDPISEHNRLYWYRQTLGQGPEFLTYFQNEAQLEKSRLLSDRFSAERPKGSFSTLEIQRTEQGDSAMYLCASSFLTKDTEAFFGQGTRLTVV.

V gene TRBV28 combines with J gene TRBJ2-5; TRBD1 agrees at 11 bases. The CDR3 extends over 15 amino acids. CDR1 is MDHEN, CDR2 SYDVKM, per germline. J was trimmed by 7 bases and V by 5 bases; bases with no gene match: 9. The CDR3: CASSLLGGTGGTQYF. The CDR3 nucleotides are TGTGCCAGCAGTCTCCTCGGCGGGACAGGGGGGACCCAGTACTTC.

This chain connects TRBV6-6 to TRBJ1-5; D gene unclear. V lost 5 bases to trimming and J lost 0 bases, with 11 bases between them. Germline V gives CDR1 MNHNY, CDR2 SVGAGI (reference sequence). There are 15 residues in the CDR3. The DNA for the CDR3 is TGTGCCAGCAGTCTCGACGGGGATAGCAATCAGCCCCAGCATTTT. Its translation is CASSLDGDSNQPQHF.

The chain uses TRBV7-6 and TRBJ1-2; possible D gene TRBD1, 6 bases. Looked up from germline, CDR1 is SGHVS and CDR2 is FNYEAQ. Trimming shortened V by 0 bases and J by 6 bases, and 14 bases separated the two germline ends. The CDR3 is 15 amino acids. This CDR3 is CASSLAAWGADGYTF. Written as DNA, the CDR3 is TGTGCCAGCAGCTTAGCGGCATGGGGGGCCGATGGCTACACCTTC. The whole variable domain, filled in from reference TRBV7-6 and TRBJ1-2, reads GAGVSQSPRYKVTKRGQDVALRCDPISGHVSLYWYRQALGQGPEFLTYFNYEAQQDKSGLPNDRFSAERPEGSISTLTIQRTEQRDSAMYRCASSLAAWGADGYTFGSGTRLTVV.

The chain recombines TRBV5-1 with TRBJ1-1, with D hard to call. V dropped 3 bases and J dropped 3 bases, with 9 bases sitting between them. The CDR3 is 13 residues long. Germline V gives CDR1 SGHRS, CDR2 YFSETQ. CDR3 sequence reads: CASSWAEDTEAFF. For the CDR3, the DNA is TGCGCCAGCAGCTGGGCGGAGGACACTGAAGCTTTCTTT.

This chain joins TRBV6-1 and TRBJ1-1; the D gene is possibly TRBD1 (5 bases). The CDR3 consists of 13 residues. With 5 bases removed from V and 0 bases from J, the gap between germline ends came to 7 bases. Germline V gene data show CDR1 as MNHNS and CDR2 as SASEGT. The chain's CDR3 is CASSWGMNTEAFF. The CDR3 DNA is TGTGCCAGCAGTTGGGGGATGAACACTGAAGCTTTCTTT.

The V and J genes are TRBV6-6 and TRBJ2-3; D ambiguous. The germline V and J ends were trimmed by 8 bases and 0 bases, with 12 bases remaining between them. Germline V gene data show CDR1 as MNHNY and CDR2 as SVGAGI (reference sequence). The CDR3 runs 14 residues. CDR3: CASHPRQSTDTQYF. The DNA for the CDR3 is TGTGCCAGCCACCCCCGGCAGAGCACAGATACGCAGTATTTT.

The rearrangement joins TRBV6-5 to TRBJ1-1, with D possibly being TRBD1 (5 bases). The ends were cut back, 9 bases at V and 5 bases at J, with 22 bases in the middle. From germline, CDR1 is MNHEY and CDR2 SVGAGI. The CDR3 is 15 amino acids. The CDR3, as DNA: TGTGCCAGTTTTCGCTCAGACAGACTAGGGACTGAAGCTTTCTTT. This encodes CASFRSDRLGTEAFF.

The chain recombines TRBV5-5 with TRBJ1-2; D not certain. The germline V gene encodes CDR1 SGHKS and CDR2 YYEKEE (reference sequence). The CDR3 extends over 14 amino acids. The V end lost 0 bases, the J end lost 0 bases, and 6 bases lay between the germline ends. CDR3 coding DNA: TGTGCCAGCAGCTTGGTAGAAGCTAACTATGGCTACACCTTC. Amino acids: CASSLVEANYGYTF.

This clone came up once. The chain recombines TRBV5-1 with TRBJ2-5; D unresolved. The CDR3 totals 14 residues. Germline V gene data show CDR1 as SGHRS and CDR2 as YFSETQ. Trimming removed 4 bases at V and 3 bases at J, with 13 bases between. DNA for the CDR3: TGCGCCAGCAGCAACCAAGGTACAAAAGAGACCCAGTACTTC. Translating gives CASSNQGTKETQYF.